A single sample is the source of the 18 T cell receptor beta chains below, sequenced in a study of blood T cells in healthy people across ages. Combining a sample-barcoded 5' primer with a J-beta primer mix, a second PCR ran for roughly 7 to 12 cycles. TCRdb processed the 5' RACE reads anew with MiXCR; each CDR3 protein has one entry. The data show 1 million or so distinct CDR3 sequences, under 30% seen once. Another study also made use of these data, one on T cells of mothers and their children.

Input material: blood. These receptors were taken from a girl aged 2 to 10 in good health.

The chain couples TRBV7-9 to TRBJ2-3; the match to TRBD1 covers 8 bases. This CDR3 is built from 16 residues. With 5 bases clipped from V and 2 bases from J, the junction kept 9 bases outside the gene matches. Germline values: CDR1 SEHNR, CDR2 FQNEAQ (reference sequence). CDR3 protein: CASSTWGQDTTDTQYF. Written as DNA, the CDR3 is TGTGCCAGCAGCACTTGGGGACAGGACACCACAGATACGCAGTATTTT.

V is TRBV27 and J is TRBJ2-2, with 8 bases lining up with TRBD2. Germline lookup yields CDR1 MNHEY and CDR2 SMNVEV (reference sequence). The CDR3 spans 16 residues. The J segment lost 5 bases and the V segment lost 1 base, leaving 6 bases of the junction unmatched. The CDR3 loop is CASSLFLAGPTGELFF. The DNA of the CDR3 is TGTGCCAGCAGTTTATTTTTAGCGGGACCAACCGGGGAGCTGTTTTTT.

This clonotype was seen only a few times. The gene calls are TRBV7-2 and TRBJ2-5, with D tentatively TRBD2 (5 bases). The germline V gene encodes CDR1 SGHTA and CDR2 FQGNSA. CDR3 length equals 14 residues. V lost 3 bases and J lost 4, with 12 bases in between. Here the CDR3 DNA reads TGTGCCAGCAGCTTCACGGGGTTAAGAGAGACCCAGTACTTC. It specifies CASSFTGLRETQYF.

V is TRBV7-9 and J is TRBJ1-4; D perhaps matches TRBD1 (5 bases). CDR3 length equals 15 residues. The germline V and J ends were trimmed by 5 bases and 4 bases, with 14 bases remaining between them. The V gene's germline CDR1 is SEHNR and CDR2 FQNEAQ (reference sequence). CDR3 residues: CASSPRLGDNEKLFF. As DNA, the CDR3 is TGTGCCAGCAGCCCCCGATTGGGGGATAATGAAAAACTGTTTTTT.

This CDR3 reads CASSPGLTRVDEQFF. CDR3 nucleotides: TGCGCCAGCAGCCCGGGACTGACTAGGGTTGATGAGCAGTTCTTC. This rearrangement joins TRBV5-1 to TRBJ2-5, with D possibly TRBD2 on 6 matching bases. The DNA end is more similar to TRBJ2-1, so the J call may be wrong. Germline V gives CDR1 SGHRS, CDR2 YFSETQ. The CDR3 totals 15 residues.

The chain carries TRBV10-3 and TRBJ1-1, with TRBD1 identical over 7 bases. Germline V gene data show CDR1 as ENHRY and CDR2 as SYGVKD. This CDR3 contains 12 residues. After removal of 2 bases from V and 8 bases from J, the junction contained 2 bases not matched to a gene. CDR3: CAISEGTAEAFF. Written as DNA, the CDR3 is TGTGCCATCAGTGAGGGGACAGCCGAAGCTTTCTTT.

V is TRBV20-1 and J is TRBJ2-1; perhaps TRBD2 as D (6 bases). CDR1 DFQATT and CDR2 SNEGSKA come from the germline V gene (reference sequence). The V and J ends lost 1 base and 8 bases respectively, with 33 bases between them. This CDR3 is 20 amino acids long. CDR3 region: CSARGLELRTGLARADEQFF. For the CDR3, the DNA is TGCAGTGCTAGAGGACTAGAATTACGTACGGGCTTAGCCAGGGCCGATGAGCAGTTCTTC.

DNA for the CDR3: TGCAGTGCTAGAGCGGCTAGCCGTGCGGACATTCAGTACTTC. This encodes CSARAASRADIQYF. The rearrangement joins TRBV20-1 to TRBJ2-4; possibly TRBD2 for D (5 bases). Germline V lookup: CDR1 DFQATT, CDR2 SNEGSKA (reference sequence). CDR3 length equals 14 residues. V was clipped by 1 base and J by 8 bases, with 15 bases between them.

This clonotype showed up just a few times. The V call is TRBV9, the J call TRBJ2-4, with 9 nucleotides matching TRBD2. The CDR3 runs 18 residues. J gave up 0 bases and V 4 bases, and 11 bases lay outside the gene matches. Germline assignment: CDR1 SGDLS and CDR2 YYNGEE. The CDR3 sequence: CASSPRTSESLAKNIQYF. The CDR3 region has the DNA TGTGCCAGCAGCCCTCGGACTAGCGAGTCCCTAGCCAAAAACATTCAGTACTTC.

The chain couples TRBV21-1 to TRBJ2-1. TRBV21-1 is an annotated pseudogene. The CDR3 runs 15 residues. For the CDR3, the DNA is TGTGCCAGCAGCAAAGGGCGAGGATTGTTGCCAAGGAAGTACTTC. This sequence encodes CASSKGRGLLPRKYF.

The V gene is TRBV7-3, the J gene TRBJ2-3; 8 nucleotides match TRBD2. CDR1 is SGHTA, CDR2 FQGTGA, per germline. The junction had 16 bases not matched to a gene; V was cut back by 5 bases and J by 3 bases. The CDR3 sequence is 18 residues long. CDR3 sequence: CASSPFSGSGLDTDTQYF. DNA of the CDR3: TGTGCCAGCAGCCCTTTCAGCGGGAGTGGATTGGATACAGATACGCAGTATTTT.

Points on this clonotype: A much larger clone sits a single nucleotide away, making a read error possible. V is TRBV5-6 and J is TRBJ2-3, with TRBD1 identical over 11 bases. The J call may be faulty, since TRBJ1-5 better matches the DNA end. Germline V CDR1 and CDR2: SGHDT, YYEEEE. This CDR3 has 15 amino acids. The CDR3 DNA reads as TGTGCCAGCAGCCGGGACAGGGGGAACACAGATACGCAGCATTTT. Translated: CASSRDRGNTDTQHF.

This clonotype appeared a few times. A read error may produce the germline difference seen at one junction end. This sequence joins TRBV7-9 and TRBJ2-3; D possibly corresponds to TRBD2 (5 bases). The length of the CDR3 is 12 residues. Germline V lookup: CDR1 SEHNR, CDR2 FQNEAQ (reference sequence). The CDR3 sequence: CSSSPSSDTQYF. In DNA form, the CDR3 reads TGTTCCAGCAGCCCTAGCTCCGATACGCAGTATTTT.

This clonotype turned up a few times. The chain couples TRBV27 to TRBJ2-7, with D perhaps TRBD1 (6 bases). Trimming took 0 bases from V and 1 from J, leaving 10 bases between them. The CDR3 is 15 residues long. CDR1 is MNHEY, CDR2 SMNVEV, per germline (reference sequence). In DNA form, the CDR3 reads TGTGCCAGCAGTTTATCGGCCCAGGGGTCCTACGAGCAGTACTTC. Translation gives CASSLSAQGSYEQYF.

The chain joins TRBV29-1 to TRBJ2-5; D unresolved. The CDR3 covers 13 residues. The ends were cut back, 5 bases at V and 4 bases at J, with 14 bases in the middle. From germline, CDR1 is SQVTM and CDR2 ANQGSEA. The CDR3 is CSVLRFWGETQYF. Written as DNA, the CDR3 is TGCAGCGTTTTGAGGTTTTGGGGAGAGACCCAGTACTTC.

V usage is TRBV6-5 and J usage is TRBJ2-3; possibly TRBD2 for D (6 bases). Germline loops: CDR1 MNHEY, CDR2 SVGAGI. Trimming cost V 0 bases and J 5 bases, with 9 bases left between them. The length of the CDR3 is 14 residues. The CDR3, as DNA: TGTGCCAGCAGTTACTCGGGGACTGGAGATACGCAGTATTTT. This translates into CASSYSGTGDTQYF.

This clonotype was detected ten times or more. The chain joins TRBV11-2 to TRBJ2-5; D gene unclear. V was cut by 3 bases and J by 5 bases, with 4 bases left in between. The CDR3 contains 11 residues. Germline V gene data show CDR1 as SGHAT and CDR2 as FQNNGV. In nucleotides, the CDR3 is TGTGCCAGCAGCTTGTGGGAGACCCAGTACTTC. Its protein is CASSLWETQYF.

This clonotype was counted between two and nine times. CDR3 amino acids: CATRVGYEQYF. CDR3 nucleotides: TGTGCCACCAGGGTGGGGTACGAGCAGTACTTC. V gene TRBV28 combines with J gene TRBJ2-7; D is possibly TRBD1 (5 bases). From germline, CDR1 is MDHEN and CDR2 SYDVKM. This CDR3 comprises 11 residues. V was shortened by 10 bases and J by 4 bases, with 11 bases between the two germline ends.